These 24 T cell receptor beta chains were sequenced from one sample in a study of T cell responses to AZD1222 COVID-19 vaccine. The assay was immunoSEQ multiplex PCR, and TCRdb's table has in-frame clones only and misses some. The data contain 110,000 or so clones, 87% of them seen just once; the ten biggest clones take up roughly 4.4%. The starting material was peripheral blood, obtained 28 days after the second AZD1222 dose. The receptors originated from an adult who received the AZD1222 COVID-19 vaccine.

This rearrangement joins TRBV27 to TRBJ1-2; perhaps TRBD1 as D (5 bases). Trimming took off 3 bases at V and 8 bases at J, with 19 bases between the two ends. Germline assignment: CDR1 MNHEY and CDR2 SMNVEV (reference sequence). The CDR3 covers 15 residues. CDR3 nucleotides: TGTGCCAGCAGTTTGAGTTCCGGGAGGGGAAAAGGCTACACCTTC. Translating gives CASSLSSGRGKGYTF.

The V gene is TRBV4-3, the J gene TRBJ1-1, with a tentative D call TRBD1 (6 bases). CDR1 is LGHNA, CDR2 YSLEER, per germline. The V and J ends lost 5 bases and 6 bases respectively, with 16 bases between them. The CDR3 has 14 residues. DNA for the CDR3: TGCGCCAGCAGCGCGGGGGCAGGAACGTCTGAAGCTTTCTTT. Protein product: CASSAGAGTSEAFF.

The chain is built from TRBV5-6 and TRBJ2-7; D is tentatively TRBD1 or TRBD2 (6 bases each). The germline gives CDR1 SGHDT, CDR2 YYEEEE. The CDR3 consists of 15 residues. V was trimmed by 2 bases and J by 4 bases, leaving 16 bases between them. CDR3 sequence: CASSFWGASMYEQYF. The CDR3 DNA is TGTGCCAGCAGCTTTTGGGGGGCTAGCATGTACGAGCAGTACTTC.

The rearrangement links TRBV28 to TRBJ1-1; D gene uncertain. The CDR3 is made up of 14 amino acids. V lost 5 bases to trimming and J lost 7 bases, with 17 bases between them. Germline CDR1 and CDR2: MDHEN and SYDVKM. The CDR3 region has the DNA TGTGCCAGCAGTCCCCCTCTCGGACCAGTTGAAGCTTTCTTT. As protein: CASSPPLGPVEAFF.

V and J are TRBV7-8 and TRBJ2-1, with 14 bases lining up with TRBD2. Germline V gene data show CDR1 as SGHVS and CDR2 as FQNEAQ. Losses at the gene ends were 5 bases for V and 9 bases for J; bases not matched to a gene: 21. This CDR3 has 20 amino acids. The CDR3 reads CASSPSLTGLAGGIGVEQFF. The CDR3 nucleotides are TGTGCCAGCAGCCCATCTTTAACTGGACTAGCGGGAGGTATTGGGGTTGAGCAGTTCTTC. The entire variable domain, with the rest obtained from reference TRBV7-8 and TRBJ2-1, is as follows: GAGVSQSPRYKVAKRGQDVALRCDPISGHVSLFWYQQALGQGPEFLTYFQNEAQLDKSGLPSDRFFAERPEGSVSTLKIQRTQQEDSAVYLCASSPSLTGLAGGIGVEQFFGPGTRLTVL.

The CDR3 is CASSPRRQGASDTQYF. The CDR3 DNA is TGTGCCAGCAGTCCAAGACGTCAGGGGGCCTCAGATACGCAGTATTTT. The chain joins TRBV4-2 to TRBJ2-3; 8 nucleotides agree with TRBD1. Losses at the gene ends were 6 bases for V and 4 bases for J; bases not matched to a gene: 12. Germline CDR1 and CDR2: LGHNA and YNFKEQ. This CDR3 is built from 16 residues.

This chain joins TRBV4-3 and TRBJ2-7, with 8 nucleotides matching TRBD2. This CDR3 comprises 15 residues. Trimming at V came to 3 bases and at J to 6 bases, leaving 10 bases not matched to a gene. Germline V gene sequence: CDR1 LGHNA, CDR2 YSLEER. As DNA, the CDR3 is TGCGCCAGCAGCCAGGAGCGGGAGAGGCCCCTCGAGCAGTACTTC. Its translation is CASSQERERPLEQYF.

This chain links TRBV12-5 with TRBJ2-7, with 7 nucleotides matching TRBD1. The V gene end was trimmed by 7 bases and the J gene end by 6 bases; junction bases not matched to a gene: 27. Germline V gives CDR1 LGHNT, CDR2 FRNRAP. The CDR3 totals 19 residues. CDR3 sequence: CASALHPRRTGASPLEQYF. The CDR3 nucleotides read TGTGCTAGTGCTCTTCATCCGAGGCGGACAGGTGCGTCCCCCCTCGAGCAGTACTTC.

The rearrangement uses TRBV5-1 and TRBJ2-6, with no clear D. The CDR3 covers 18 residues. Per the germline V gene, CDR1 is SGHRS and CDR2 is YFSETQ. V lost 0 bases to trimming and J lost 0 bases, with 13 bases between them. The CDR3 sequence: CASSLEVRDVSGANVLTF. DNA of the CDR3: TGCGCCAGCAGCTTGGAGGTCAGAGACGTCTCTGGGGCCAACGTCCTGACTTTC.

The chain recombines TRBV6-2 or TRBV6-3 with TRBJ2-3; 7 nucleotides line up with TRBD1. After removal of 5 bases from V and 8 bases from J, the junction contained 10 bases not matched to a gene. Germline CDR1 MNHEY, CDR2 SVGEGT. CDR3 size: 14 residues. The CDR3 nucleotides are TGTGCCAGCAGTACCGGGACAGAGCAAGGTACGCAGTATTTT. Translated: CASSTGTEQGTQYF.

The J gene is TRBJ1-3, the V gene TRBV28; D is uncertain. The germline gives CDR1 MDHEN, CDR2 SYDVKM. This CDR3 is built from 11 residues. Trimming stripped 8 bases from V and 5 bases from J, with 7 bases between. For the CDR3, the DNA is TGTGCCAGCGGACTGCGAAACACCATATATTTT. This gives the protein CASGLRNTIYF.

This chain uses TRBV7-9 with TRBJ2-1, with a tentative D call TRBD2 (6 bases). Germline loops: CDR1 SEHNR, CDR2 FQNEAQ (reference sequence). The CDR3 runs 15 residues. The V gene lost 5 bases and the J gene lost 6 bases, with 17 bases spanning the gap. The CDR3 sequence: CASSPSRFGGNEQFF. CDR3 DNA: TGTGCCAGCAGCCCCTCGCGGTTCGGGGGCAATGAGCAGTTCTTC.

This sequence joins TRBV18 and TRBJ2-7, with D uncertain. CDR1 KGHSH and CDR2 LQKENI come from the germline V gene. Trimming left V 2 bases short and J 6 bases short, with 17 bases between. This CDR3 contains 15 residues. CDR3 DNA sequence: TGTGCCAGCTCACCAGTAGCCGTTACCCCCCGCGAGCAGTACTTC. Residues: CASSPVAVTPREQYF.

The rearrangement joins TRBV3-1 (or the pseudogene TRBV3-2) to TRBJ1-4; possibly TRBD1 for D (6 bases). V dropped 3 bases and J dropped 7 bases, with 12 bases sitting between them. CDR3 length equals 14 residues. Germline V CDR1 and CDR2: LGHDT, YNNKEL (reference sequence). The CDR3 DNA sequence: TGTGCCAGCAGCCACACCGGGACAAGTGAAAAACTGTTTTTT. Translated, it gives CASSHTGTSEKLFF.

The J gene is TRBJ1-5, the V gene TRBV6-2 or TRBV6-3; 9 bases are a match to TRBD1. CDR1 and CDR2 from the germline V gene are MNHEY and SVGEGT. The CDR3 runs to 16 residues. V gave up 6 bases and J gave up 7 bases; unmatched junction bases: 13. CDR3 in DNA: TGTGCCAGCAGCGCCGGGACAGGGTCGAACGGACAGCCCCAGCATTTT. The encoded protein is CASSAGTGSNGQPQHF.

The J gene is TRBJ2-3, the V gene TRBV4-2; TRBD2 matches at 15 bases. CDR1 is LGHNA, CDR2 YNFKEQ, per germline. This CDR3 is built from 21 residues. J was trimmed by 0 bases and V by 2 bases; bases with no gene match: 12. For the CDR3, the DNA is TGTGCCAGCAGCCAAAGAGCACGCAGGACTAGCGGGGGGGCGAGCACAGATACGCAGTATTTT. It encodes CASSQRARRTSGGASTDTQYF.

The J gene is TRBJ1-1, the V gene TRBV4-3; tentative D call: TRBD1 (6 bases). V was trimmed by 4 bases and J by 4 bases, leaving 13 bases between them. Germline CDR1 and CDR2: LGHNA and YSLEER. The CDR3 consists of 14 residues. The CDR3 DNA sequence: TGCGCCAGCAGCCGCTCACAGGGATTCACTGAAGCTTTCTTT. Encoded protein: CASSRSQGFTEAFF.

The CDR3 region is CASSQGVVTDTQYF. DNA for the CDR3: TGCGCCAGCAGCCAAGGGGTAGTCACAGATACGCAGTATTTT. The V call is TRBV4-3, the J call TRBJ2-3; no firm D call. Germline lookup yields CDR1 LGHNA and CDR2 YSLEER. The V end was cut by 1 base, the J end by 2 bases, with 7 bases between. The CDR3 length is 14 residues.

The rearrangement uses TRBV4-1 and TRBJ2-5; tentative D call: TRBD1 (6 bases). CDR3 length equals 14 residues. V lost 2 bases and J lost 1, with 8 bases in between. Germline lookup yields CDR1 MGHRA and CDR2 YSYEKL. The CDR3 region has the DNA TGCGCCAGCAGCCAAACAGGGTTCCAAGAGACCCAGTACTTC. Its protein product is CASSQTGFQETQYF.

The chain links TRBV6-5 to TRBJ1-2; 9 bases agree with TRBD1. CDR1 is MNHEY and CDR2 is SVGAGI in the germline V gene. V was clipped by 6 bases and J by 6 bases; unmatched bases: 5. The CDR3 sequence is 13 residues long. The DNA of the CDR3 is TGTGCCAGCAGCCTAACAGGGGGCGATGGCTACACCTTC. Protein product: CASSLTGGDGYTF.

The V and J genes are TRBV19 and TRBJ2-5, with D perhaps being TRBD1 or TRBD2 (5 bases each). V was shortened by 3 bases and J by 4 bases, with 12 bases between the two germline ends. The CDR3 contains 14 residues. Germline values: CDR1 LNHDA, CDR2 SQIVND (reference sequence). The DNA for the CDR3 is TGTGCCAGTAGTATTCGGCAGGGACGAGAGACCCAGTACTTC. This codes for CASSIRQGRETQYF.

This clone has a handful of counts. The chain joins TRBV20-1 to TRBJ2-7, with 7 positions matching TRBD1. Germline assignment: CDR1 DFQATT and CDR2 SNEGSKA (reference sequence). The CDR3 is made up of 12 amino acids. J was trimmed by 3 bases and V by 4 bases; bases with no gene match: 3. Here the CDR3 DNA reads TGCAGTGCTACTGACAGGGTCTACGAGCAGTACTTC. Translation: CSATDRVYEQYF.

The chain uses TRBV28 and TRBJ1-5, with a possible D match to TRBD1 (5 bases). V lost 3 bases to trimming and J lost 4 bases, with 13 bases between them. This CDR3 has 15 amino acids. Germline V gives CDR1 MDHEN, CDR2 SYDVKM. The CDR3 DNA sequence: TGTGCCAGCAGTTTCCCGGGGGGAGTGAATCAGCCCCAGCATTTT. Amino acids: CASSFPGGVNQPQHF.

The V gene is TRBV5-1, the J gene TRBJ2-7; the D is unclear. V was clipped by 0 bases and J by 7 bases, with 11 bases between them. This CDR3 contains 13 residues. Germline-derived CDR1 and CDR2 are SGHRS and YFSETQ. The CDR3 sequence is CASSLGRLGEQYF. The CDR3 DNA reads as TGCGCCAGCAGCTTGGGCAGGTTAGGGGAGCAGTACTTC.